Shown below are 5 T cell receptor beta chains from a single sample sequenced in a study of TIL therapy for anti-PD-1-resistant metastatic lung cancer. Sequencing used immunoSEQ v3. The assay was immunoSEQ multiplex PCR, and TCRdb's table has in-frame clones only and misses some. This table holds nearly 60,000 clones, roughly 70% found once. Sample time point: pre-treatment sample, taken before nivolumab and TIL therapy. Specimen: blood, collected at baseline. The receptors were gathered from a person between 30 and 80 years old with non-small cell lung cancer.

The DNA of the CDR3 is TGTGCCAGCAGCTTAGTACCCTCGGCGAATTACGAGCAGTACTTC. Its protein product is CASSLVPSANYEQYF. The genes are TRBV7-8 and TRBJ2-7, with no clear D. V lost 1 base, J lost 4 bases, and 14 bases lay in between. In germline, CDR1 is SGHVS, CDR2 FQNEAQ. This CDR3 is 15 amino acids long.

The chain carries TRBV11-2 and TRBJ2-7; D perhaps matches TRBD1 (5 bases). V was cut by 5 bases and J by 0 bases, with 11 bases left in between. The germline V gene encodes CDR1 SGHAT and CDR2 FQNNGV. This CDR3 region has 14 residues. CDR3 nucleotides: TGTGCCAGCAGCCCCTGGGGCACCTCCTACGAGCAGTACTTC. Its translation: CASSPWGTSYEQYF.

This chain connects TRBV11-2 to TRBJ2-7; possible D gene TRBD2, 6 bases. CDR1 SGHAT and CDR2 FQNNGV come from the germline V gene. The CDR3 contains 16 residues. The germline V and J ends were trimmed by 5 bases and 3 bases, with 20 bases remaining between them. CDR3 bases: TGTGCCAGCAGCCTAGGGCGGGACCCGAGCCTCTACGAGCAGTACTTC. Residues: CASSLGRDPSLYEQYF.

This clone was observed once. V is TRBV13 and J is TRBJ2-2; D not resolved. Germline values: CDR1 PRHDT, CDR2 FYEKMQ (reference sequence). The CDR3 has 14 residues. V lost 5 bases and J 1 base, leaving 8 bases between the germline ends. The CDR3 coding sequence is TGTGCCAGCAGCCGGACGGAGAACACCGGGGAGCTGTTTTTT. Protein: CASSRTENTGELFF.

The chain combines TRBV5-5 with TRBJ1-2; D ambiguous. The germline V and J ends were trimmed by 0 bases and 8 bases, with 8 bases remaining between them. CDR1 is SGHKS, CDR2 YYEKEE, per germline (reference sequence). The CDR3 is 12 residues long. This CDR3 is CASSLAVGGYTF. The CDR3 nucleotides read TGTGCCAGCAGCTTGGCCGTGGGGGGCTACACCTTC. Full variable domain (remainder filled in from reference TRBV5-5 and TRBJ1-2): DAGVTQSPTHLIKTRGQQVTLRCSPISGHKSVSWYQQVLGQGPQFIFQYYEKEERGRGNFPDRFSARQFPNYSSELNVNALLLGDSALYLCASSLAVGGYTFGSGTRLTVV.